A selection of T cell receptor beta chains follows, all from one sample in a study of T cells after yellow fever vaccination. Each CDR3 protein is one row after TCRdb ran MiXCR on the 5' RACE reads. The table lists hundreds of thousands of distinct CDR3 sequences, 9% to 15% of them singletons, with 15% in the top ten. The sample here was PBMCs, taken on the day of the yellow fever booster vaccination. The receptors originated from a man under 40 who received the YFV17D yellow fever vaccine. The CDR3 runs from the conserved cysteine through the conserved F or W. The D gene is left open where the match is weak. Clone size is not always given. Where it is, it says once, few, many or a class for expanded clones.

TRBD2 few TRBJ2-1 TRBV5-8 CASGGGNYNEQFF TGTGCCAGCGGGGGGGGGAACTACAATGAGCAGTTCTTC
TRBD2 - TRBJ2-7 TRBV5-1 CASTPRTSSDEQYF TGCGCCAGCACACCACGGACTAGCTCCGACGAGCAGTACTTC
- few TRBJ2-7 TRBV4-3 CASSQEDPRTPPSEQYF TGCGCCAGCAGCCAAGAAGACCCGAGGACACCTCCGTCGGAGCAGTACTTC
TRBD1 - TRBJ1-4 TRBV10-3 CAISDSGTGGEKLFF TGTGCCATCAGCGACTCCGGGACAGGGGGCGAAAAACTGTTTTTT
TRBD2 - TRBJ2-7 TRBV10-3 CATGGTEGGRVSYEQYF TGTGCCACCGGAGGGACAGAGGGCGGGAGGGTATCCTACGAGCAGTACTTC
TRBD2 - TRBJ2-2 TRBV12-3/TRBV12-4 CASSLSGRSDTGELFF TGTGCCAGCAGCCTAAGCGGGAGAAGCGACACCGGGGAGCTGTTTTTT
- - TRBJ2-3 TRBV7-2 CASSFPASSTDTQYF TGTGCCAGCAGCTTCCCCGCATCTAGCACAGATACGCAGTATTTT
- few TRBJ1-5 TRBV12-3/TRBV12-4 CASSPEGRVGQPQHF TGTGCCAGCAGTCCCGAGGGCAGGGTCGGTCAGCCCCAGCATTTT
- - TRBJ2-5 TRBV10-2 CASSELGRGSETQYF TGCGCCAGCAGTGAATTAGGCAGGGGTTCCGAGACCCAGTACTTC
TRBD1 many TRBJ2-7 TRBV4-3 CASSQVVGGAYEQYF TGCGCCAGCAGCCAAGTGGTAGGGGGCGCATACGAGCAGTACTTC
- many TRBJ2-1 TRBV5-1 CASRLSSYNEQFF TGCGCCAGCCGCCTTAGCTCCTACAATGAGCAGTTCTTC
- once TRBJ2-3 TRBV20-1 CSARRASSNADTQYF TGCAGTGCTAGAAGGGCTAGCTCGAACGCAGATACGCAGTATTTT
TRBD2 few TRBJ2-7 TRBV5-1 CASSLRQTSGRSYEQYF TGCGCCAGCAGCTTGCGCCAAACTAGCGGGAGATCCTACGAGCAGTACTTC
- - TRBJ1-5 TRBV20-1 CSASYSPLAPQHF TGCAGTGCTAGTTACAGCCCGCTGGCGCCCCAGCATTTT
TRBD1 - TRBJ1-5 TRBV29-1 CSVGDSMNQPQHF TGCAGCGTTGGGGACAGCATGAATCAGCCCCAGCATTTT
TRBD2 few TRBJ2-2 TRBV6-2/TRBV6-3 CASSGLAGAEELFF TGTGCCAGCAGCGGACTAGCGGGAGCGGAGGAGCTGTTTTTT